What follows describes a single TCR beta chain. The CDR3 runs to 15 residues. The ends were cut back, 5 bases at V and 2 bases at J, with 16 bases in the middle. Germline CDR1 and CDR2: MNHEY and SVGAGI. Primed by a sample-barcoded 5' primer and a J-beta primer mix, a second PCR proceeded for about 7 to 12 cycles. TCRdb redid the calling of the 5' RACE reads with MiXCR, one entry per CDR3 protein. The table records roughly 700,000 distinct CDR3 sequences, 49% of them present only once. This entry belongs to a study of blood T cells in healthy people across ages. Each donor's blood draw was roughly 10 milliliters of peripheral blood.

Input material: blood. This chain connects TRBV6-5 to TRBJ2-7; D might be TRBD1 (6 bases). The receptor's source is a woman aged 60-70 years in good health. The chain's CDR3 is CASSQRGHRPYEQYF. The CDR3 coding sequence is TGTGCCAGCAGTCAAAGGGGACACCGACCCTACGAGCAGTACTTC.